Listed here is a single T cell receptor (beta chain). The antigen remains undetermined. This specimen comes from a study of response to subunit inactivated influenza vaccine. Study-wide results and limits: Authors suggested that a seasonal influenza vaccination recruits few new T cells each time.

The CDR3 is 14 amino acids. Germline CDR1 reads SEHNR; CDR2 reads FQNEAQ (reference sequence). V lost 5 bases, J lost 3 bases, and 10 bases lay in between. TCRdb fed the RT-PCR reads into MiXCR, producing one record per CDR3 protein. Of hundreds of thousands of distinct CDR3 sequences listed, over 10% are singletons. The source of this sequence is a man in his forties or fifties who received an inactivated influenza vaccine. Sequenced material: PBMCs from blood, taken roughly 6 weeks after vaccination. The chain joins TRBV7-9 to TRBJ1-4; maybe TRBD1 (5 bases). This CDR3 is CASSLTEANEKLFF. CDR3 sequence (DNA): TGTGCCAGCAGCCTGACAGAAGCTAATGAAAAACTGTTTTTT.